Shown below are 21 T cell receptor beta chains from a single sample sequenced in a study of shared clonotypes between healthy human individuals. Naive-designated CD8 cells lacked CD45RO, were positively enriched for CCR7, and omitted terminally differentiated effector memory CD45RA+ cells. TCRdb's copy holds only in-frame clones and misses some; the assay was immunoSEQ multiplex PCR. The table has around 2.1 million clones, just over 90% seen once. What was sequenced was naive CD8+ T cells from PBMCs. The receptors come from a man aged 18-30 years in good health. Some clones in this sample may be carry-over from other donors' samples.

This CDR3 is CASSLVSGKDRTNEQFF. CDR3 DNA: TGTGCCAGCAGCTTAGTCTCAGGGAAAGACCGAACCAATGAGCAGTTCTTC. The rearrangement joins TRBV7-2 to TRBJ2-1; D possibly corresponds to TRBD1 (5 bases). This CDR3 has 17 amino acids. V gave up 1 base and J gave up 6 bases, with 19 bases separating them. CDR1 and CDR2 from the germline V gene are SGHTA and FQGNSA.

The rearrangement joins TRBV10-2 to TRBJ1-1; TRBD1 might be the D (5 bases). V was trimmed by 10 bases and J by 1 base, leaving 10 bases between them. Germline loops: CDR1 WSHSY, CDR2 SAAADI. CDR3 length: 12 residues. The CDR3, as DNA: TGCGCCACCCGACAGCCGAACACTGAAGCTTTCTTT. Protein: CATRQPNTEAFF.

The V and J genes are TRBV15 and TRBJ1-2; D unresolved. V dropped 1 base and J dropped 7 bases, with 10 bases sitting between them. This CDR3 is built from 13 residues. Germline lookup yields CDR1 LNHNV and CDR2 YYDKDF (reference sequence). This CDR3 is CATSRVPVGGYTF. The CDR3 DNA reads TGTGCCACCAGCAGAGTCCCGGTGGGTGGCTACACCTTC.

The chain is built from TRBV6-6 and TRBJ2-5; D unresolved. Germline values: CDR1 MNHNY, CDR2 SVGAGI (reference sequence). Trimming cost V 5 bases and J 2 bases, with 15 bases left between them. The CDR3 totals 15 residues. CDR3 sequence reads: CASSDLLGNQETQYF. The CDR3 nucleotides read TGTGCCAGCAGTGACTTATTAGGGAATCAAGAGACCCAGTACTTC.

The chain employs TRBV29-1 and TRBJ2-7; weak D call: TRBD1 (6 bases). The CDR3 is 13 amino acids. With 7 bases removed from V and 2 bases from J, the gap between germline ends came to 15 bases. Germline CDR1 reads SQVTM; CDR2 reads ANQGSEA. The CDR3 loop reads CSGIQGLTYEQYF. The CDR3, as DNA: TGCAGCGGAATACAGGGTTTAACCTACGAGCAGTACTTC.

A note on this clone: This same CDR3 is encoded by further DNA sequences in the sample. The V call is TRBV2, the J call TRBJ2-1; 7 bases align to TRBD2. Trimming took 3 bases from V and 7 from J; bases not matched to a gene: 0. The CDR3 runs to 12 residues. Germline V CDR1 and CDR2: SNHLY, FYNNEI. For the CDR3, the DNA is TGTGCCAGCAGTGAGGGGGGGAATGAGCAGTTCTTC. It is translated as CASSEGGNEQFF.

The DNA of the CDR3 is TGCGCCAGCAGCCACGGACTGGATGAGCAGTTCTTC. This codes for CASSHGLDEQFF. The gene calls are TRBV4-1 and TRBJ2-1, with D tentatively TRBD2 (5 bases). The CDR3 length is 12 residues. The ends were cut back, 3 bases at V and 8 bases at J, with 8 bases in the middle. The V gene's germline CDR1 is MGHRA and CDR2 YSYEKL.

The chain links TRBV6-5 to TRBJ2-3; D remains unclear. CDR1 MNHEY and CDR2 SVGAGI come from the germline V gene. There are 14 residues in the CDR3. V lost 6 bases and J 1 base, leaving 11 bases between the germline ends. The CDR3 DNA is TGTGCCAGCAGGCTCGACCGGGGCACAGATACGCAGTATTTT. It is translated as CASRLDRGTDTQYF.

The gene calls are TRBV28 and TRBJ2-7; 11 nucleotides line up with TRBD2. J was trimmed by 7 bases and V by 5 bases; bases with no gene match: 10. The CDR3 has 15 amino acids. Germline-derived CDR1 and CDR2 are MDHEN and SYDVKM. In DNA, the CDR3 is TGTGCCAGCAGTACCTGGACTAGCGGGTCCCGAGAGCAGTACTTC. It yields the protein CASSTWTSGSREQYF. Supplemented by reference TRBV28 and TRBJ2-7, the full variable domain reads DVKVTQSSRYLVKRTGEKVFLECVQDMDHENMFWYRQDPGLGLRLIYFSYDVKMKEKGDIPEGYSVSREKKERFSLILESASTNQTSMYLCASSTWTSGSREQYFGPGTRLTVT.

In its sample, this clone was seen once. V is TRBV27 and J is TRBJ2-6; 7 bases are shared with TRBD1. Germline CDR1 and CDR2: MNHEY and SMNVEV (reference sequence). V lost 6 bases, J lost 0 bases, and 8 bases stayed unmatched. This CDR3 is 17 amino acids long. CDR3 sequence: CASREGTASSGANVLTF. CDR3 in DNA: TGTGCCAGCAGGGAAGGGACAGCTAGCTCTGGGGCCAACGTCCTGACTTTC.

This chain uses TRBV4-3 with TRBJ2-2; D may be TRBD1 (6 bases). Trimming removed 6 bases at V and 6 bases at J, with 8 bases between. Germline lookup yields CDR1 LGHNA and CDR2 YSLEER. This CDR3 comprises 12 residues. CDR3 bases: TGCGCCAGCAGTTACAGGGCCGGGGAGCTGTTTTTT. It encodes CASSYRAGELFF.

To note about this clone: Additional DNA sequences in this sample encode the identical CDR3. The rearrangement joins TRBV6-5 to TRBJ2-7, with TRBD2 identical over 9 bases. With V trimmed by 0 bases and J by 4 bases, 4 bases remained unmatched. The CDR3 contains 15 residues. CDR1 is MNHEY, CDR2 SVGAGI, per germline. The CDR3 reads CASSYSGTSSYEQYF. CDR3 nucleotides: TGTGCCAGCAGTTACTCCGGGACTAGCAGTTACGAGCAGTACTTC.

CDR3 nucleotides: TGTGCCTGGAGTGGAGGCGGCCCCAGAAACACCATATATTTT. As protein: CAWSGGGPRNTIYF. The rearrangement uses TRBV30 and TRBJ1-3; D is undetermined. This CDR3 comprises 14 residues. The V gene's germline CDR1 is GTSNPN and CDR2 SVGIG (reference sequence). Trimming removed 1 base at V and 5 bases at J, with 12 bases between.

The chain is built from TRBV19 and TRBJ2-1; D is unclear. The germline CDR1 and CDR2 sequences are LNHDA and SQIVND (reference sequence). The CDR3 covers 15 residues. V shed 2 bases and J shed 5 bases, with 13 bases lying between them. The CDR3 loop reads CASSIWGRPDNEQFF. The CDR3 nucleotides read TGTGCCAGTAGTATATGGGGTCGACCCGACAATGAGCAGTTCTTC.

The V and J genes are TRBV4-2 and TRBJ2-1; 8 bases align to TRBD2. There are 18 residues in the CDR3. Germline loops: CDR1 LGHNA, CDR2 YNFKEQ. Trimming at V came to 4 bases and at J to 4 bases, leaving 15 bases not matched to a gene. As DNA, the CDR3 is TGTGCCAGCAGCCCCCGCCCAGCGGGGGTGGGGGGGTACAATGAGCAGTTCTTC. Protein sequence: CASSPRPAGVGGYNEQFF.

The chain uses TRBV21-1 and TRBJ1-2. TRBV21-1 constitutes a pseudogene. CDR3 size: 14 residues. The CDR3 DNA reads as TGTGCCAGCAGCAAAGATAAGGGCAACTATGGCTACACCTTC. It codes for CASSKDKGNYGYTF.

The rearrangement uses TRBV28 and TRBJ2-1, with D maybe TRBD2 (6 bases). V lost 6 bases, J lost 4 bases, and 22 bases lay in between. The CDR3 has 17 residues. The germline V gene has CDR1 MDHEN and CDR2 SYDVKM. DNA of the CDR3: TGTGCCAGCAGCCGGCCGGCGGGTGGAAGCGGGTACAATGAGCAGTTCTTC. This codes for CASSRPAGGSGYNEQFF.

The rearrangement joins TRBV28 to TRBJ1-5; 9 nucleotides line up with TRBD1. The V gene end was trimmed by 3 bases and the J gene end by 9 bases; junction bases not matched to a gene: 12. From germline, CDR1 is MDHEN and CDR2 SYDVKM. The CDR3 totals 16 residues. Written as DNA, the CDR3 is TGTGCCAGCAGTTTGACCGGGACAGGGCTCCTCGCGCCCCAGCATTTT. Translating it yields CASSLTGTGLLAPQHF. Full variable domain (missing parts from reference TRBV28 and TRBJ1-5): DVKVTQSSRYLVKRTGEKVFLECVQDMDHENMFWYRQDPGLGLRLIYFSYDVKMKEKGDIPEGYSVSREKKERFSLILESASTNQTSMYLCASSLTGTGLLAPQHFGDGTRLSIL.

This clone was found once. The CDR3 loop is CATSRTGGWQPQHF. CDR3 in DNA: TGTGCCACCAGCAGAACAGGGGGATGGCAGCCCCAGCATTTT. The V gene is TRBV15, the J gene TRBJ1-5; the match to TRBD1 covers 8 bases. The length of the CDR3 is 14 residues. Looked up from germline, CDR1 is LNHNV and CDR2 is YYDKDF (reference sequence). V was clipped by 2 bases and J by 7 bases; unmatched bases: 4.

J is TRBJ1-2 and V is TRBV30; D possibly corresponds to TRBD1 (5 bases). V was clipped by 5 bases and J by 6 bases, with 22 bases between them. There are 15 residues in the CDR3. Germline CDR1 GTSNPN, CDR2 SVGIG (reference sequence). CDR3 in DNA: TGTGCCTGGTCATCGGCCCCTGGACATCAGGATGGCTACACCTTC. It translates to CAWSSAPGHQDGYTF.

A remark on this clone: Sequence at one end of the junction differs from germline and may be a read error. The chain couples TRBV4-3 to TRBJ2-1, with TRBD2 matching over 9 bases. The CDR3 length is 16 residues. Germline V CDR1 and CDR2: LGHNA, YSLEER. The CDR3 spells CASRQASSGTYNEQFF. CDR3 DNA sequence: TGCGCCAGCCGCCAAGCATCTAGCGGGACTTACAATGAGCAGTTCTTC.